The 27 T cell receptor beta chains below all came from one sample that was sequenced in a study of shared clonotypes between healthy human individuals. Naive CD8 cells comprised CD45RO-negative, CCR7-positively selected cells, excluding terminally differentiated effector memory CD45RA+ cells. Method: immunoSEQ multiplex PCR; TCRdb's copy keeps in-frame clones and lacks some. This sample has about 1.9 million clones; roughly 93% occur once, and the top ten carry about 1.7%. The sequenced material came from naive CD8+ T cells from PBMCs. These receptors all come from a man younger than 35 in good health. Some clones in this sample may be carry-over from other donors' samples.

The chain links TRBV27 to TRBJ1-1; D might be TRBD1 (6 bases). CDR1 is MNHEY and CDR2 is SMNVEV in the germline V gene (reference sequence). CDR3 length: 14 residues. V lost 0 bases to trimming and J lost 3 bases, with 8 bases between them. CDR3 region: CASSLSQGYTEAFF. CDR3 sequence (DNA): TGTGCCAGCAGTTTATCCCAGGGGTACACTGAAGCTTTCTTT.

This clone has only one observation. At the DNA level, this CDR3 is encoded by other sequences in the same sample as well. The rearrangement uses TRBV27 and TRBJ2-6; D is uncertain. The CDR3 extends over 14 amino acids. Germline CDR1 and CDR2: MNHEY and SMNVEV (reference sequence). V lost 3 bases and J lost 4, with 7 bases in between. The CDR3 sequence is CASSFGSGANVLTF. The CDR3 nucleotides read TGTGCCAGCAGTTTCGGATCCGGGGCCAACGTCCTGACTTTC.

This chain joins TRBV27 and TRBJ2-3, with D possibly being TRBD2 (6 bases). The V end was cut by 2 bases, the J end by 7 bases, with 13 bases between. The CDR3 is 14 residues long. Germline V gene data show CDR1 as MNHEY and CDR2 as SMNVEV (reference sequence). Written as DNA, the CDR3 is TGTGCCAGCAGTTTAATCGGGAGTTGGCATACGCAGTATTTT. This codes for CASSLIGSWHTQYF.

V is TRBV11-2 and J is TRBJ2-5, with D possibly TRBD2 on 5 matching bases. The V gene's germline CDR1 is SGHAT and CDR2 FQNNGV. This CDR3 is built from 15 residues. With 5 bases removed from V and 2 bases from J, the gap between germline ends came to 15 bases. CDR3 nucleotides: TGTGCCAGCAGCGCTAGGCCCGGCGGGCAAGAGACCCAGTACTTC. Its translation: CASSARPGGQETQYF.

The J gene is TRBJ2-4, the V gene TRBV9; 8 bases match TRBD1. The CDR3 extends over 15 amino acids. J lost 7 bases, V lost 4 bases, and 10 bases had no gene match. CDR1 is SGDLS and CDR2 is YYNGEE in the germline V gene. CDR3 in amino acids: CASSRAGGRGNIQYF. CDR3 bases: TGTGCCAGCAGCCGCGCAGGGGGCAGAGGGAACATTCAGTACTTC.

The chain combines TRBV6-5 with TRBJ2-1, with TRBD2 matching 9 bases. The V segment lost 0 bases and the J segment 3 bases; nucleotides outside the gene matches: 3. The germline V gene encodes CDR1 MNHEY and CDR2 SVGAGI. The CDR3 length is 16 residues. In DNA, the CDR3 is TGTGCCAGCAGTTACTCGGGGCGGGAGGGCTACAATGAGCAGTTCTTC. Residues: CASSYSGREGYNEQFF.

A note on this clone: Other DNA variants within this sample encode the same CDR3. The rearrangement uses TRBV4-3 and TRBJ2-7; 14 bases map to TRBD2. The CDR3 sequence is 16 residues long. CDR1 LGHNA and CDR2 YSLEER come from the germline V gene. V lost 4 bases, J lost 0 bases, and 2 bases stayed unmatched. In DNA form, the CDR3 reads TGCGCCAGCAGCCCTGGGACTAGCGGGAGCTCCTACGAGCAGTACTTC. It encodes CASSPGTSGSSYEQYF.

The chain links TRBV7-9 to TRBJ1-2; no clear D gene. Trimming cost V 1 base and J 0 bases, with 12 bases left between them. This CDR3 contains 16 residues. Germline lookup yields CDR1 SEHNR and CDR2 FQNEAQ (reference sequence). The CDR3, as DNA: TGTGCCAGCAGCTTAGGTTTGGGCAGTACTAACTATGGCTACACCTTC. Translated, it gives CASSLGLGSTNYGYTF.

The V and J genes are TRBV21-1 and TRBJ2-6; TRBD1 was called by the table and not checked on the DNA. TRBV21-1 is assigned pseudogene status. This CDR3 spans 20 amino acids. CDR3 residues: CASSYTTTGFTHSGANVLTF. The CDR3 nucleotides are TGTGCCAGCAGCTATACAACGACAGGATTTACGCACTCTGGGGCCAACGTCCTGACTTTC.

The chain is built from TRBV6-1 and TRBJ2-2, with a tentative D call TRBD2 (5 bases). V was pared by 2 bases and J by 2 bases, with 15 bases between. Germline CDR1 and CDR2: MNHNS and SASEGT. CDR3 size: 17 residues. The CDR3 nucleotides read TGTGCCAGCAGTGAAATAGCTAGCCTAACAAACACCGGGGAGCTGTTTTTT. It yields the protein CASSEIASLTNTGELFF.

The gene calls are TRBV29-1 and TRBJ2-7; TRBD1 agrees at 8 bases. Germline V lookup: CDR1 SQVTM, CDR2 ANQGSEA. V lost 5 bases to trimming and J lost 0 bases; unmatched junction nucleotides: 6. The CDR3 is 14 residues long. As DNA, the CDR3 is TGCAGCGTTCGGACAGGGCCCTACTCCTACGAGCAGTACTTC. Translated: CSVRTGPYSYEQYF.

CDR3 DNA sequence: TGTGCCAGCAGTCCAACCGGCGGGAGGGCCTTCCACGAGCAGTACTTC. Amino acid sequence: CASSPTGGRAFHEQYF. The chain recombines TRBV6-6 with TRBJ2-7; the match to TRBD2 covers 9 bases. This CDR3 comprises 16 residues. With V trimmed by 5 bases and J by 5 bases, 13 bases remained unmatched. Germline CDR1 reads MNHNY; CDR2 reads SVGAGI (reference sequence).

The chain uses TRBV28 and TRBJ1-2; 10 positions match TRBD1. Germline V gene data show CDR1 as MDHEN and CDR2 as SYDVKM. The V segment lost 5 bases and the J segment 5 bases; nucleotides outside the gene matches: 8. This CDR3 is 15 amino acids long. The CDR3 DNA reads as TGTGCCAGCAGTCCGGGACAGGGGAGAGGGTATGGCTACACCTTC. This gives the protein CASSPGQGRGYGYTF.

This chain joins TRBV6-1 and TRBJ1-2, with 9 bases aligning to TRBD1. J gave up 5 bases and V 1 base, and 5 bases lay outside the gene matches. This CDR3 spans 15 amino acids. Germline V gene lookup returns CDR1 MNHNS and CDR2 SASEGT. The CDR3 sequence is CASSEGGDRGYGYTF. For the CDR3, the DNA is TGTGCCAGCAGTGAAGGTGGTGACAGGGGGTATGGCTACACCTTC.

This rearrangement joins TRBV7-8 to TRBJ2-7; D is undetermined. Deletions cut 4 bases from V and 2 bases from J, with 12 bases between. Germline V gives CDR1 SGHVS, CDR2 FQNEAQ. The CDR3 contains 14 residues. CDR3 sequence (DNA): TGTGCCAGCAGCTCGCCTGGGTTTCCCTACGAGCAGTACTTC. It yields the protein CASSSPGFPYEQYF.

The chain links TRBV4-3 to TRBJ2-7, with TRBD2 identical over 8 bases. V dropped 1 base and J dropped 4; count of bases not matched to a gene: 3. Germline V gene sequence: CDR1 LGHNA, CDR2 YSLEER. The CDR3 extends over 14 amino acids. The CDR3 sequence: CASSQASGLYEQYF. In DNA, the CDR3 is TGCGCCAGCAGCCAAGCTAGCGGGCTATACGAGCAGTACTTC.

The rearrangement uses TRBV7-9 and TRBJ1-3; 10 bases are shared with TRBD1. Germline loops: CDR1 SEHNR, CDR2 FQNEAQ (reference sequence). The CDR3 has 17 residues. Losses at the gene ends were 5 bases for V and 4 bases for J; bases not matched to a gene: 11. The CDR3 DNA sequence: TGTGCCAGCAGCAGTACGACAGGGGGCTTTGGAGGAAACACCATATATTTT. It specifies CASSSTTGGFGGNTIYF.

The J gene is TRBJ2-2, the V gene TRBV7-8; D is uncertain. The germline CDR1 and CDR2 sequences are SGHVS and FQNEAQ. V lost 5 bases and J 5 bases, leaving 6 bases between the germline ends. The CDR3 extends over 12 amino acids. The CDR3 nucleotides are TGTGCCAGCAGCACCCGGACCGGGGAGCTGTTTTTT. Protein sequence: CASSTRTGELFF.

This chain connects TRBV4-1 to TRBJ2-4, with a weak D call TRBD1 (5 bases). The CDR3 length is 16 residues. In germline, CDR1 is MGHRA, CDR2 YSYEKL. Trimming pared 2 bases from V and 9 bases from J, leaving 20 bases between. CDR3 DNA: TGCGCCAGCAGCCAATACGGAGACAGAGCCCCTAGCATTCAGTACTTC. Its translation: CASSQYGDRAPSIQYF.

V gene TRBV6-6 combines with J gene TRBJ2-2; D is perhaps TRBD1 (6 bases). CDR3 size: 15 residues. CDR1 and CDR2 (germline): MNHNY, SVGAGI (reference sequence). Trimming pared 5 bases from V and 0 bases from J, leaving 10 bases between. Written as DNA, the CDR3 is TGTGCCAGCAGTATCAGACAGGCGAACACCGGGGAGCTGTTTTTT. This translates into CASSIRQANTGELFF.

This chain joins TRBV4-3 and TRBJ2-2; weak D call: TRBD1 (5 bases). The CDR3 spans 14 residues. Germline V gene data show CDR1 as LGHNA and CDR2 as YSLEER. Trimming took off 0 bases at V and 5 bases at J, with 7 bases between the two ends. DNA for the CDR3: TGCGCCAGCAGCCAAGAGACAGAGACCGGGGAGCTGTTTTTT. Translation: CASSQETETGELFF.

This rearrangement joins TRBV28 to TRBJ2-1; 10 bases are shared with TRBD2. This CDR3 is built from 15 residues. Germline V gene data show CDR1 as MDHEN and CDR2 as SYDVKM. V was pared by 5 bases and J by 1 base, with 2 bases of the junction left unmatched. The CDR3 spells CASSQTSGSYNEQFF. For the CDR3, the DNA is TGTGCCAGCAGTCAGACTAGCGGGTCCTACAATGAGCAGTTCTTC.

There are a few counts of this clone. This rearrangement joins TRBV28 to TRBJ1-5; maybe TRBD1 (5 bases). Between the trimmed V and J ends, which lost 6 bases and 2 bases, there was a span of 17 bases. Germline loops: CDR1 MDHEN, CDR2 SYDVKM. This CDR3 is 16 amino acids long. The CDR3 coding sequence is TGTGCCAGCAGACAGGAGGTTCGTATGGGCAATCAGCCCCAGCATTTT. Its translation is CASRQEVRMGNQPQHF.

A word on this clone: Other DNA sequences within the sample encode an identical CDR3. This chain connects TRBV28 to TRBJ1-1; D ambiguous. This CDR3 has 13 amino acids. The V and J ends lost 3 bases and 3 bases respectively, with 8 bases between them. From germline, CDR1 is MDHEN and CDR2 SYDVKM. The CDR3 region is CASSFRSDTEAFF. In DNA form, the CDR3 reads TGTGCCAGCAGTTTTAGGTCGGACACTGAAGCTTTCTTT. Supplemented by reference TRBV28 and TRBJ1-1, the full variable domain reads DVKVTQSSRYLVKRTGEKVFLECVQDMDHENMFWYRQDPGLGLRLIYFSYDVKMKEKGDIPEGYSVSREKKERFSLILESASTNQTSMYLCASSFRSDTEAFFGQGTRLTVV.

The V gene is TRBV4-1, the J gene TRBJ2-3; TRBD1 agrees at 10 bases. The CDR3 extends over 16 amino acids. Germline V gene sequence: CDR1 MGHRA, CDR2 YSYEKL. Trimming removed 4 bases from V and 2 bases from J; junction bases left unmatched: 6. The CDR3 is CASSPPGQGNTDTQYF. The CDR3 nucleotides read TGCGCCAGCAGCCCTCCGGGACAGGGGAACACAGATACGCAGTATTTT.

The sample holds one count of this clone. The CDR3 is CASSFSGTDPYEQYF. In nucleotides, the CDR3 is TGTGCCAGCAGCTTCTCCGGGACGGATCCGTACGAGCAGTACTTC. The V gene is TRBV14, the J gene TRBJ2-7, with D perhaps being TRBD1 or TRBD2 (5 bases each). Germline lookup yields CDR1 SGHDN and CDR2 FVKESK. V was clipped by 5 bases and J by 4 bases, with 18 bases between them. The CDR3 consists of 15 residues. The full variable domain, its missing parts supplied by reference TRBV14 and TRBJ2-7, is EAGVTQFPSHSVIEKGQTVTLRCDPISGHDNLYWYRRVMGKEIKFLLHFVKESKQDESGMPNNRFLAERTGGTYSTLKVQPAELEDSGVYFCASSFSGTDPYEQYFGPGTRLTVT.

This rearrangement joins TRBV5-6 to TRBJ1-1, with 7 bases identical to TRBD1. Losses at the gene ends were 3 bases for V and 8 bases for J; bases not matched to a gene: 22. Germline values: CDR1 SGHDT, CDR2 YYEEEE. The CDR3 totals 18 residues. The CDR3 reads CASSSTRLIGTAQREAFF. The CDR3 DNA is TGTGCCAGCAGCTCCACCCGGTTAATCGGGACAGCCCAGAGGGAAGCTTTCTTT.